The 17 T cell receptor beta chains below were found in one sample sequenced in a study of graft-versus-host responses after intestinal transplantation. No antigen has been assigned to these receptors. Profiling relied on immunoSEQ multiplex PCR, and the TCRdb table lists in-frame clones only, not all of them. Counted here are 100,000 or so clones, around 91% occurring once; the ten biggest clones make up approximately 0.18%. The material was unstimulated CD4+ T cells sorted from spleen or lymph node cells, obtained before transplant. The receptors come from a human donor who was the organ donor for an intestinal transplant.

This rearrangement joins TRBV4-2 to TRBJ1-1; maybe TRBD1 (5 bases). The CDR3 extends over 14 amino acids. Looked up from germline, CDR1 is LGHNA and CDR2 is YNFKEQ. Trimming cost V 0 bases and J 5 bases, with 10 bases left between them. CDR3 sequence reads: CASSQEGVRTEAFF. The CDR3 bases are TGTGCCAGCAGCCAAGAAGGGGTTCGTACTGAAGCTTTCTTT.

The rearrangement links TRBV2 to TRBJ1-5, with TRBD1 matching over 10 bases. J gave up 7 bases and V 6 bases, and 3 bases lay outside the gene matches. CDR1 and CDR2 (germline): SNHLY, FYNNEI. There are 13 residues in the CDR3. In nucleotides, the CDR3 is TGTGCCAGCAGGACAGGGGGCGGGCAGCCCCAGCATTTT. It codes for CASRTGGGQPQHF.

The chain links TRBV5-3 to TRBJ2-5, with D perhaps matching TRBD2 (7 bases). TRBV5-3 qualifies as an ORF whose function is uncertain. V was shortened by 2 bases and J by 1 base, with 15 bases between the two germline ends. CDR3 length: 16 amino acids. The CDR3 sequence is CARSLGGGGGQETQYF. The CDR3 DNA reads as TGTGCCAGAAGCTTAGGGGGAGGCGGGGGCCAAGAGACCCAGTACTTC.

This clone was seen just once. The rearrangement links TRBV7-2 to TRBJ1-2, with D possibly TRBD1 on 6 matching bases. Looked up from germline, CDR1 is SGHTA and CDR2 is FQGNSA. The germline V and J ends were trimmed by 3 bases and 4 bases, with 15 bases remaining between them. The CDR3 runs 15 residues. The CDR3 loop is CASSFSQGKGYGYTF. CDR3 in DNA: TGTGCCAGCAGCTTTTCACAGGGAAAGGGCTATGGCTACACCTTC.

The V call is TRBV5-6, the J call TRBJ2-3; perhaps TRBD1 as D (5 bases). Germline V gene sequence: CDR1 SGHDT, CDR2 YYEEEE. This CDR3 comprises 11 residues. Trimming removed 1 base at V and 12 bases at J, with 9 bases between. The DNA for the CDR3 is TGTGCCAGCAGCTTGAGGCAGGGACAGTATTTT. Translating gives CASSLRQGQYF.

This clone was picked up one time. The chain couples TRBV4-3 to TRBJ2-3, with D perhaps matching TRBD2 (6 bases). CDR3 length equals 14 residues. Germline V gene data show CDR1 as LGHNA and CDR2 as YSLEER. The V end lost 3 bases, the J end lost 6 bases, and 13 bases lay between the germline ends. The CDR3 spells CASSHNGTPDTQYF. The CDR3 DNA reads TGCGCCAGCAGCCATAATGGGACTCCGGATACGCAGTATTTT.

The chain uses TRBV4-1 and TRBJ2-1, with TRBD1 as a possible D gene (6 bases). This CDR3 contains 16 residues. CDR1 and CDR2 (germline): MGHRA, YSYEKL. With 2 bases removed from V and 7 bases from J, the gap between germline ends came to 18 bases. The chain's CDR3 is CASSQPAQGSDNEQFF. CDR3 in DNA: TGCGCCAGCAGCCAACCGGCACAGGGATCTGATAATGAGCAGTTCTTC.

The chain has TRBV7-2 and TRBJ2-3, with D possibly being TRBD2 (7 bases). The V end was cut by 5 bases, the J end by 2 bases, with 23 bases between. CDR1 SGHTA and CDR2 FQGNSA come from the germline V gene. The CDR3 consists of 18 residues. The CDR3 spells CASSRPGGHTAYTDTQYF. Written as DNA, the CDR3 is TGTGCCAGCAGCCGTCCGGGGGGCCATACAGCGTACACAGATACGCAGTATTTT.

CDR3 bases: TGTGCCACCCACCCCGGCGGGGGGGCAGAAGATGAGCAGTTCTTC. Amino acids: CATHPGGGAEDEQFF. The V gene is TRBV19, the J gene TRBJ2-1; 9 bases agree with TRBD2. CDR1 is LNHDA, CDR2 SQIVND, per germline (reference sequence). V was clipped by 10 bases and J by 8 bases; unmatched bases: 15. The CDR3 length is 15 residues.

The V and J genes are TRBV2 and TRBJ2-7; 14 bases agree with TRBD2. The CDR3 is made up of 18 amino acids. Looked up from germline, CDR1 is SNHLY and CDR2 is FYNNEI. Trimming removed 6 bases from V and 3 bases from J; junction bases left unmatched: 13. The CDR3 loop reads CASSPRLAGGPRVYEQYF. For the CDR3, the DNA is TGTGCCAGCAGCCCAAGACTAGCGGGGGGGCCGAGGGTCTACGAGCAGTACTTC.

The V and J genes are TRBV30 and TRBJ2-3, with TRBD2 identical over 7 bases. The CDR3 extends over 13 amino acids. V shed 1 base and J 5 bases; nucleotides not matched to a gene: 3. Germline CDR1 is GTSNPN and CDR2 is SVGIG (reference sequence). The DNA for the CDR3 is TGTGCCTGGAGTGGGACTAGTATAGATACGCAGTATTTT. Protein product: CAWSGTSIDTQYF.

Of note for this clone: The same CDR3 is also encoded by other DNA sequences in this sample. CDR3 DNA: TGCGCCAGCAGCTCGGGACAGGGAGTCCACGAGCAGTACTTC. Protein: CASSSGQGVHEQYF. V is TRBV5-1 and J is TRBJ2-7; 9 nucleotides align to TRBD1. V was clipped by 3 bases and J by 5 bases; unmatched bases: 6. This CDR3 is built from 14 residues. Germline CDR1 reads SGHRS; CDR2 reads YFSETQ.

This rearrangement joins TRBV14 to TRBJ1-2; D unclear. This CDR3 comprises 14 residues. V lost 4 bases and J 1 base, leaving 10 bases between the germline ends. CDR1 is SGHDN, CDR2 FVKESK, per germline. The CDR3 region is CASSRHTLNYGYTF. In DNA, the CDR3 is TGTGCCAGCAGCCGACACACTCTTAACTATGGCTACACCTTC.

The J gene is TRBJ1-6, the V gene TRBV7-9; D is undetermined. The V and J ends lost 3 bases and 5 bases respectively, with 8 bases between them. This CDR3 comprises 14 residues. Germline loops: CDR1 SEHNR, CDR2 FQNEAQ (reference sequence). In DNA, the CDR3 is TGTGCCAGCAGCTTCACAGCTAATAATTCACCCCTCCACTTT. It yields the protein CASSFTANNSPLHF.

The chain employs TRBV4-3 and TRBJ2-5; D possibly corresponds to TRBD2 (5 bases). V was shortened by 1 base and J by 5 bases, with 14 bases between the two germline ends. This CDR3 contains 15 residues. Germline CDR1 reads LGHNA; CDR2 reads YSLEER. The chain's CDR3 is CASSQGPTGGETQYF. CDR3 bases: TGCGCCAGCAGCCAAGGGCCCACCGGCGGGGAGACCCAGTACTTC.

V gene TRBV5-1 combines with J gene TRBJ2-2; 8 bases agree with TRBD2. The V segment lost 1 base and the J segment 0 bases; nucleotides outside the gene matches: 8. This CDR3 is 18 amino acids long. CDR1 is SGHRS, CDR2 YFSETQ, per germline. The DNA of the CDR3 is TGCGCCAGCAGCTTGTCCTTTATCGGGGGGGCGAACACCGGGGAGCTGTTTTTT. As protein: CASSLSFIGGANTGELFF.

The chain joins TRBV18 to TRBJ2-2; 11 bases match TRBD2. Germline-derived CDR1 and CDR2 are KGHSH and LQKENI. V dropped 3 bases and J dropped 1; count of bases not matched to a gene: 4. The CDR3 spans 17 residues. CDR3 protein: CASSPPGLAGNTGELFF. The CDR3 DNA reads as TGTGCCAGCTCACCGCCCGGACTAGCGGGGAACACCGGGGAGCTGTTTTTT.